This TCR beta chain was documented in a study of OX40 agonist ivuxolimab in advanced cancers. Looked up from germline, CDR1 is SGHNT and CDR2 is YYREEE (reference sequence). V was pared by 2 bases and J by 0 bases, with 12 bases between. This CDR3 spans 16 amino acids. Measured with immunoSEQ multiplex PCR; TCRdb has only the in-frame clones, and not every one. The sample contains roughly 81,000 clones, over 75% of which appear only once. No patient had autoimmune disease or received systemic immunosuppression. Baseline, cycle 4 day 1, and cycle 7 day 1 were the blood sampling points. In the case of this clone: Its antigen is not known.

Study-wide results and limits: CD4+ T cells averaged fewer expanded clones than CD8+ T cells. People who partly responded at 0.1-3.0 mg/kg had some of the least clonal expansion seen.

The specimen was CD4+ or CD8+ T cells sorted from blood, collected in a trial of the OX40 agonist ivuxolimab. This TCR was sampled from an adult with an advanced solid tumor such as melanoma, head and neck, liver or kidney cancer. The V gene is TRBV5-4, the J gene TRBJ2-1; D unresolved. The CDR3 sequence is CASSFLAASSYNEQFF. CDR3 DNA sequence: TGTGCCAGCAGCTTTTTGGCAGCGAGCTCCTACAATGAGCAGTTCTTC. Drawing the rest from reference TRBV5-4 and TRBJ2-1, the complete variable domain is ETGVTQSPTHLIKTRGQQVTLRCSSQSGHNTVSWYQQALGQGPQFIFQYYREEENGRGNFPPRFSGLQFPNYSSELNVNALELDDSALYLCASSFLAASSYNEQFFGPGTRLTVL.